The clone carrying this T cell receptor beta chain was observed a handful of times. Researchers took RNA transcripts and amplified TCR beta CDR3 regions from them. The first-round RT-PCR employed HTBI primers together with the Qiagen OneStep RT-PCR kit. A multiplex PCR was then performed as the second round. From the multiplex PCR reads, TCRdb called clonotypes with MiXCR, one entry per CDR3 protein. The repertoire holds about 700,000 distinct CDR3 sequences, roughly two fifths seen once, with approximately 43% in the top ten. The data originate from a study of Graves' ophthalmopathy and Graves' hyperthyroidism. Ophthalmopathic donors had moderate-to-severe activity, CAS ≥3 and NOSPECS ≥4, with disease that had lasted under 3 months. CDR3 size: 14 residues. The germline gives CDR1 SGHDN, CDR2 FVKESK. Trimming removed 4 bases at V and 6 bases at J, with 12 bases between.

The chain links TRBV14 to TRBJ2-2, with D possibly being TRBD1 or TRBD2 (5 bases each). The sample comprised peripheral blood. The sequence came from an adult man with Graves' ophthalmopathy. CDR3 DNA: TGTGCCAGCAGCCTGGTGGGGACGGCCGGGGAGCTGTTTTTT. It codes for CASSLVGTAGELFF.